Below are 26 T cell receptor beta chains sequenced from a single sample in a study of cytomegalovirus exposure and HLA in healthy donors. The PCR contained 60 Vbeta and 13 Jbeta primers. Sequencing was performed with immunoSEQ multiplex PCR; in TCRdb, only in-frame clones are kept and a portion is missing. The table shows 75,000 to 90,000 clones, with around 73% occurring only once. The sample taken for sequencing was PBMCs. The receptors stem from a man between 45 and 60 years old in good health and CMV-seronegative.

This clone was found a few times. The chain joins TRBV30 to TRBJ2-5; D not resolved. V lost 0 bases and J lost 5, with 13 bases in between. The CDR3 sequence is 14 residues long. The germline CDR1 and CDR2 sequences are GTSNPN and SVGIG (reference sequence). CDR3 DNA: TGTGCCTGGAGTGTACTAAGAACTCCGGAGACCCAGTACTTC. It is translated as CAWSVLRTPETQYF. Drawing the rest from reference TRBV30 and TRBJ2-5, the complete variable domain is SQTIHQWPATLVQPVGSPLSLECTVEGTSNPNLYWYRQAAGRGLQLLFYSVGIGQISSEVPQNLSASRPQDRQFILSSKKLLLSDSGFYLCAWSVLRTPETQYFGPGTRLLVL.

This chain uses TRBV6-1 with TRBJ1-5, with 8 bases lining up with TRBD1. Germline V CDR1 and CDR2: MNHNS, SASEGT. V was clipped by 0 bases and J by 2 bases; unmatched bases: 0. The CDR3 sequence is 15 residues long. The CDR3 region is CASSEAGQGNQPQHF. CDR3 sequence (DNA): TGTGCCAGCAGTGAAGCGGGACAGGGCAATCAGCCCCAGCATTTT.

This clone has only a few counts. V and J are TRBV23-1 and TRBJ1-5; D not resolved. TRBV23-1 is designated an ORF whose function remains uncertain. There are 15 residues in the CDR3. V lost 2 bases and J 0 bases, leaving 8 bases between the germline ends. Here the CDR3 DNA reads TGCGCCAGCAGTCAAATCTTTTTTAGCAATCAGCCCCAGCATTTT. Translating it yields CASSQIFFSNQPQHF.

CDR3 amino acids: CASSPSSVHPEAFF. CDR3 sequence (DNA): TGTGCCAGCAGCCCAAGCAGCGTACATCCTGAAGCTTTCTTT. V gene TRBV7-3 combines with J gene TRBJ1-1; D uncertain. V lost 5 bases to trimming and J lost 6 bases, with 16 bases between them. The CDR3 runs to 14 residues. From germline, CDR1 is SGHTA and CDR2 FQGTGA.

This chain links TRBV11-2 with TRBJ2-2, with 7 bases identical to TRBD1. This CDR3 is 15 amino acids long. Trimming cost V 1 base and J 4 bases; bases outside gene matches: 3. The germline CDR1 and CDR2 sequences are SGHAT and FQNNGV. For the CDR3, the DNA is TGTGCCAGCAGCTTAGGGGCAGGGGGCACCGGGGAGCTGTTTTTT. Translation gives CASSLGAGGTGELFF.

This chain connects TRBV5-1 to TRBJ2-5; D ambiguous. Deletions cut 4 bases from V and 5 bases from J, with 6 bases between. The CDR3 has 11 residues. Germline V gene data show CDR1 as SGHRS and CDR2 as YFSETQ. The CDR3 nucleotides are TGCGCCAGCAGCCACTCGGAGACCCAGTACTTC. The encoded protein is CASSHSETQYF.

A few counts support this clone. The chain employs TRBV28 and TRBJ2-5, with D maybe TRBD1 (5 bases). The length of the CDR3 is 15 residues. Germline assignment: CDR1 MDHEN and CDR2 SYDVKM. The ends were cut back, 6 bases at V and 5 bases at J, with 19 bases in the middle. The CDR3 region has the DNA TGTGCCAGCAGCCCTAGGACATCCTTGAGGGAGACCCAGTACTTC. This gives the protein CASSPRTSLRETQYF.

The gene calls are TRBV18 and TRBJ2-5; 10 nucleotides match TRBD1. Germline V gene data show CDR1 as KGHSH and CDR2 as LQKENI. The V gene end was trimmed by 6 bases and the J gene end by 0 bases; junction bases not matched to a gene: 4. The CDR3 has 15 amino acids. The CDR3 loop is CASSAGTGDQETQYF. CDR3 sequence (DNA): TGTGCCAGCTCGGCCGGGACAGGGGACCAAGAGACCCAGTACTTC.

The chain recombines TRBV5-1 with TRBJ1-4, with D tentatively TRBD1 (5 bases). V shed 0 bases and J shed 0 bases, with 9 bases lying between them. The CDR3 loop spans 16 amino acids. Germline V lookup: CDR1 SGHRS, CDR2 YFSETQ. CDR3 DNA: TGCGCCAGCAGCTTGGGGGGCCTAACAACTAATGAAAAACTGTTTTTT. Protein sequence: CASSLGGLTTNEKLFF.

The CDR3 sequence is CASSIFAYYNEQFF. The CDR3 DNA reads as TGTGCCAGTAGTATTTTCGCCTATTACAATGAGCAGTTCTTC. The chain links TRBV19 to TRBJ2-1; D ambiguous. Trimming took 3 bases from V and 4 from J, leaving 10 bases between them. The germline V gene has CDR1 LNHDA and CDR2 SQIVND (reference sequence). The CDR3 consists of 14 residues. The variable domain in full, completed from reference TRBV19 and TRBJ2-1, reads DGGITQSPKYLFRKEGQNVTLSCEQNLNHDAMYWYRQDPGQGLRLIYYSQIVNDFQKGDIAEGYSVSREKKESFPLTVTSAQKNPTAFYLCASSIFAYYNEQFFGPGTRLTVL.

CDR3 sequence reads: CASSYREAGYTF. The DNA for the CDR3 is TGTGCCAGCAGCTACAGGGAAGCTGGCTACACCTTC. J is TRBJ1-2 and V is TRBV11-2, with TRBD1 as a possible D gene (6 bases). Germline CDR1 SGHAT, CDR2 FQNNGV. This CDR3 comprises 12 residues. Trimming stripped 4 bases from V and 7 bases from J, with 10 bases between.

V and J are TRBV4-3 and TRBJ1-1; no firm D call. Trimming pared 2 bases from V and 1 base from J, leaving 5 bases between. The CDR3 totals 13 residues. Germline V lookup: CDR1 LGHNA, CDR2 YSLEER. CDR3 coding DNA: TGCGCCAGCAGCCAACCCGGGAACACTGAAGCTTTCTTT. Amino acid sequence: CASSQPGNTEAFF.

This clone has a handful of counts. V and J are TRBV18 and TRBJ2-6; possibly TRBD1 for D (6 bases). The CDR3 is 15 amino acids. V lost 2 bases to trimming and J lost 2 bases, with 7 bases between them. Germline V gene data show CDR1 as KGHSH and CDR2 as LQKENI. Here the CDR3 reads CASSPNRAGANVLTF. In DNA form, the CDR3 reads TGTGCCAGCTCACCAAACAGGGCTGGGGCCAACGTCCTGACTTTC.

The V and J genes are TRBV12-2 and TRBJ2-7; the table assigns TRBD1, which was not confirmed against the DNA. TRBV12-2 is listed as a pseudogene. The CDR3 loop spans 16 amino acids. The CDR3 protein is CASRLVVGQGVYEQYF. The CDR3 DNA reads TGTGCAAGTCGCTTAGTTGTCGGACAGGGCGTCTACGAGCAGTACTTC.

The rearrangement uses TRBV6-1 and TRBJ2-3; D gene ambiguous. In germline, CDR1 is MNHNS, CDR2 SASEGT. The length of the CDR3 is 14 residues. Between the trimmed V and J ends, which lost 4 bases and 2 bases, there was a span of 10 bases. This CDR3 reads CASSGVAYTDTQYF. CDR3 DNA sequence: TGTGCCAGCAGTGGAGTCGCGTACACAGATACGCAGTATTTT.

The gene calls are TRBV9 and TRBJ1-5, with D unresolved. V lost 6 bases and J 2 bases, leaving 18 bases between the germline ends. The CDR3 spans 16 residues. CDR1 and CDR2 (germline): SGDLS, YYNGEE. The CDR3 DNA is TGTGCCAGCACCCCTGATCCGGGAGACGGCAATCAGCCCCAGCATTTT. Its translation: CASTPDPGDGNQPQHF.

The J gene is TRBJ2-1, the V gene TRBV5-1; tentative D call: TRBD1 (5 bases). This CDR3 is 15 amino acids long. From germline, CDR1 is SGHRS and CDR2 YFSETQ. V dropped 0 bases and J dropped 0 bases, with 7 bases sitting between them. CDR3 nucleotide sequence: TGCGCCAGCAGCTTGGAGGGGAACTCCTACAATGAGCAGTTCTTC. It translates to CASSLEGNSYNEQFF.

This chain links TRBV19 with TRBJ2-1; 7 bases agree with TRBD2. The CDR3 runs to 14 residues. Germline V gene sequence: CDR1 LNHDA, CDR2 SQIVND (reference sequence). V dropped 7 bases and J dropped 7; count of bases not matched to a gene: 10. The CDR3 loop is CASTPDGGRNEQFF. The CDR3 nucleotides are TGTGCCAGTACCCCGGACGGGGGGAGGAATGAGCAGTTCTTC.

This clone occurred once. This rearrangement joins TRBV4-2 to TRBJ2-3; TRBD2 aligns across 12 bases. The CDR3 runs 15 residues. J lost 4 bases, V lost 1 base, and 0 bases had no gene match. Germline lookup yields CDR1 LGHNA and CDR2 YNFKEQ. Here the CDR3 reads CASSQGLAGADTQYF. The DNA of the CDR3 is TGTGCCAGCAGCCAAGGACTAGCGGGGGCAGATACGCAGTATTTT.

The chain links TRBV12-5 to TRBJ1-1, with a tentative D call TRBD1 (5 bases). This CDR3 contains 14 residues. Per germline, CDR1 LGHNT and CDR2 FRNRAP. V was pared by 1 base and J by 1 base, with 7 bases between. CDR3 in DNA: TGTGCTAGTGGTTTGGGACAGTCGAACACTGAAGCTTTCTTT. Encoded protein: CASGLGQSNTEAFF.

This rearrangement joins TRBV6-5 to TRBJ2-2, with TRBD1 as a possible D gene (6 bases). The V end was cut by 2 bases, the J end by 3 bases, with 7 bases between. In germline, CDR1 is MNHEY, CDR2 SVGAGI. This CDR3 comprises 14 residues. The DNA for the CDR3 is TGTGCCAGCAGTTACGGACAGTACACCGGGGAGCTGTTTTTT. Residues: CASSYGQYTGELFF.

Comment on this clone: A junction boundary mismatches the germline segment, possibly from a read error. The chain recombines TRBV7-8 with TRBJ2-7; TRBD1 might be the D (6 bases). The CDR3 spans 13 residues. Germline V CDR1 and CDR2: SGHVS, FQNEAQ. In DNA form, the CDR3 reads TGTGCCAGCAGCTTAGGTTCCAGGGGAGTAATGGACTTC. Translation gives CASSLGSRGVMDF.

The count of this clone is one. This sequence joins TRBV7-9 and TRBJ2-5; D may be TRBD1 (6 bases). In germline, CDR1 is SEHNR, CDR2 FQNEAQ (reference sequence). CDR3 size: 14 residues. Trimming took off 6 bases at V and 5 bases at J, with 16 bases between the two ends. CDR3 bases: TGTGCCAGCAGTTTCGTAGGGGGACGGGAGACCCAGTACTTC. Amino acids: CASSFVGGRETQYF. The full variable domain, with the rest looked up from reference TRBV7-9 and TRBJ2-5, is DTGVSQNPRHKITKRGQNVTFRCDPISEHNRLYWYRQTLGQGPEFLTYFQNEAQLEKSRLLSDRFSAERPKGSFSTLEIQRTEQGDSAMYLCASSFVGGRETQYFGPGTRLLVL.

The rearrangement joins TRBV5-1 to TRBJ1-1; 9 nucleotides agree with TRBD1. The CDR3 contains 15 residues. V lost 2 bases, J lost 4 bases, and 6 bases stayed unmatched. Germline CDR1 SGHRS, CDR2 YFSETQ. CDR3 sequence: CASSFRTGEATEAFF. The CDR3 bases are TGCGCCAGCAGCTTCCGGACAGGGGAAGCCACTGAAGCTTTCTTT. Supplemented by reference TRBV5-1 and TRBJ1-1, the full variable domain reads KAGVTQTPRYLIKTRGQQVTLSCSPISGHRSVSWYQQTPGQGLQFLFEYFSETQRNKGNFPGRFSGRQFSNSRSEMNVSTLELGDSALYLCASSFRTGEATEAFFGQGTRLTVV.

The CDR3 loop is CASSQDMGLGGNIQYF. CDR3 in DNA: TGTGCCAGCAGCCAAGATATGGGACTAGGTGGAAACATTCAGTACTTC. The chain is built from TRBV14 and TRBJ2-4, with 8 bases that match TRBD2. CDR1 and CDR2 (germline): SGHDN, FVKESK. J gave up 6 bases and V 0 bases, and 7 bases lay outside the gene matches. The CDR3 is 16 amino acids.

This rearrangement joins TRBV5-1 to TRBJ1-2; the D is unclear. Trimming shortened V by 0 bases and J by 2 bases, and 8 bases separated the two germline ends. This CDR3 has 14 residues. Germline lookup yields CDR1 SGHRS and CDR2 YFSETQ. The CDR3 DNA reads TGCGCCAGCAGCTTGGGTCAGGCCAACTATGGCTACACCTTC. It specifies CASSLGQANYGYTF.